The 19 T cell receptor beta chains presented below share a single source sample, sequenced in a study of CD8+ T cells in alopecia areata. RNA was isolated and reverse transcribed to cDNA, the sequencing template. Data came from immunoSEQ multiplex PCR; TCRdb stores just in-frame clones and leaves some out. The repertoire has over 85,000 clones, 35% to 50% of them found once; the top ten carry 0.79%. Sequencing was done on a sample of CD4+ T cells sorted from blood. Receptor source: a human donor with alopecia areata.

The J gene is TRBJ2-1, the V gene TRBV30; D tentatively fits TRBD1 or TRBD2 (5 bases each). Trimming took off 4 bases at V and 2 bases at J, with 12 bases between the two ends. CDR1 GTSNPN and CDR2 SVGIG come from the germline V gene (reference sequence). The CDR3 sequence is 14 residues long. The CDR3 here is CAWTIWGPYNEQFF. The CDR3 bases are TGTGCCTGGACTATCTGGGGACCCTACAATGAGCAGTTCTTC.

This chain connects TRBV2 to TRBJ1-2; 7 positions match TRBD1. The CDR3 totals 16 residues. Looked up from germline, CDR1 is SNHLY and CDR2 is FYNNEI. V shed 1 base and J 0 bases; nucleotides not matched to a gene: 5. The CDR3 DNA reads TGTGCCAGCAGTGAAGACCGGGACAGTGCTAACTATGGCTACACCTTC. Amino acids: CASSEDRDSANYGYTF.

The V gene is TRBV7-9, the J gene TRBJ2-7; D call uncertain. With 6 bases removed from V and 5 bases from J, the gap between germline ends came to 14 bases. The CDR3 has 13 amino acids. Germline CDR1 reads SEHNR; CDR2 reads FQNEAQ (reference sequence). The CDR3 nucleotides read TGTGCCAGCAGTTCCGGACGGGCCCACGAGCAGTACTTC. Translated, it gives CASSSGRAHEQYF.

The chain couples TRBV30 to TRBJ1-2; D uncertain. V lost 3 bases and J lost 4, with 9 bases in between. This CDR3 has 12 residues. Germline V lookup: CDR1 GTSNPN, CDR2 SVGIG (reference sequence). The chain's CDR3 is CAWRIGGYGYTF. CDR3 DNA sequence: TGTGCCTGGAGGATAGGAGGCTATGGCTACACCTTC.

Concerning this clone itself: Other DNA sequences within the sample encode an identical CDR3. This sequence joins TRBV29-1 and TRBJ1-1; D gene ambiguous. V was shortened by 1 base and J by 0 bases, with 6 bases between the two germline ends. From germline, CDR1 is SQVTM and CDR2 ANQGSEA. This CDR3 comprises 13 residues. The CDR3 DNA reads as TGCAGCGTTGAAGGACGGATGAACACTGAAGCTTTCTTT. Translation gives CSVEGRMNTEAFF.

The chain has TRBV28 and TRBJ2-7; unclear D gene. Per germline, CDR1 MDHEN and CDR2 SYDVKM. This CDR3 has 12 amino acids. Trimming took 10 bases from V and 4 from J, leaving 14 bases between them. In DNA, the CDR3 is TGTGCCACCGGCGGCGACGGTTACGAGCAGTACTTC. Protein: CATGGDGYEQYF.

This clone was seen more than once but under ten times. This chain joins TRBV18 and TRBJ2-1, with TRBD1 as a possible D gene (5 bases). Germline CDR1 and CDR2: KGHSH and LQKENI. The V gene lost 4 bases and the J gene lost 4 bases, with 23 bases spanning the gap. The length of the CDR3 is 18 residues. This CDR3 is CASSQGSNRTRPYNEQFF. CDR3 DNA sequence: TGTGCCAGCTCACAGGGTAGTAACAGGACACGGCCTTACAATGAGCAGTTCTTC.

This chain links TRBV30 with TRBJ2-3, with D possibly being TRBD2 (5 bases). Trimming stripped 0 bases from V and 3 bases from J, with 10 bases between. There are 14 residues in the CDR3. The germline gives CDR1 GTSNPN, CDR2 SVGIG (reference sequence). The CDR3 nucleotides read TGTGCCTGGAGTGTCGAGGGAAGGACAGATACGCAGTATTTT. Residues: CAWSVEGRTDTQYF.

V usage is TRBV28 and J usage is TRBJ2-1, with 8 bases identical to TRBD1. Germline V gene data show CDR1 as MDHEN and CDR2 as SYDVKM. The CDR3 length is 15 residues. The V segment lost 3 bases and the J segment 7 bases; nucleotides outside the gene matches: 8. The CDR3 nucleotides read TGTGCCAGCAGTTTTACCCCAGGGGGCTCGAATGAGCAGTTCTTC. Protein: CASSFTPGGSNEQFF.

A few counts support this clone. This rearrangement joins TRBV30 to TRBJ2-7, with a tentative D call TRBD2 (5 bases). Trimming shortened V by 7 bases and J by 4 bases, and 8 bases separated the two germline ends. CDR1 is GTSNPN and CDR2 is SVGIG in the germline V gene (reference sequence). The CDR3 extends over 10 amino acids. The CDR3 loop reads CAYGVYEQYF. The CDR3 nucleotides are TGTGCCTACGGGGTTTACGAGCAGTACTTC.

The chain combines TRBV7-2 with TRBJ2-1; 7 bases map to TRBD1. Germline CDR1 and CDR2: SGHTA and FQGNSA. This CDR3 has 15 residues. V shed 2 bases, J shed 6 bases, and the junction held 7 bases outside the gene matches. CDR3 region: CASSLRSGDSNEQFF. CDR3 sequence (DNA): TGTGCCAGCAGCTTAAGGTCAGGGGACAGCAATGAGCAGTTCTTC.

This clone was counted a few times. The CDR3 DNA reads as TGCAGCGTTGACGGTAGCGGGGGGGTTCGGGAGACCCAGTACTTC. This translates into CSVDGSGGVRETQYF. V and J are TRBV29-1 and TRBJ2-5, with 11 bases that match TRBD2. V shed 3 bases and J 5 bases; nucleotides not matched to a gene: 8. The germline CDR1 and CDR2 sequences are SQVTM and ANQGSEA. The CDR3 length is 15 residues.

This clone occurred a few times. The V and J genes are TRBV11-2 and TRBJ2-7, with 7 bases lining up with TRBD1. Germline values: CDR1 SGHAT, CDR2 FQNNGV. This CDR3 spans 14 amino acids. Trimming took 1 base from V and 2 from J; bases not matched to a gene: 2. CDR3 region: CASSLGQGTYEQYF. For the CDR3, the DNA is TGTGCCAGCAGCTTAGGACAGGGAACCTACGAGCAGTACTTC.

This clone was observed a few times. The V and J genes are TRBV19 and TRBJ1-5; D ambiguous. V was shortened by 5 bases and J by 6 bases, with 11 bases between the two germline ends. This CDR3 contains 13 residues. Germline V gene sequence: CDR1 LNHDA, CDR2 SQIVND (reference sequence). The CDR3 coding sequence is TGTGCCAGTAGTTCCTCAGAGGTTCAGCCCCAGCATTTT. This sequence encodes CASSSSEVQPQHF.

V usage is TRBV4-3 and J usage is TRBJ2-7; D not resolved. Trimming removed 1 base from V and 2 bases from J, with 18 bases in between. The CDR3 loop spans 17 amino acids. Per germline, CDR1 LGHNA and CDR2 YSLEER. The CDR3: CASSQGTFYSRTYEQYF. As DNA, the CDR3 is TGCGCCAGCAGCCAAGGAACCTTCTATAGCAGAACCTACGAGCAGTACTTC.

This clone has more than one count but fewer than ten. The same CDR3 also results from other DNA sequences found in this sample. The chain has TRBV29-1 and TRBJ2-7; TRBD1 agrees at 7 bases. CDR3 size: 12 residues. Trimming removed 1 base from V and 3 bases from J; junction bases left unmatched: 0. CDR1 is SQVTM, CDR2 ANQGSEA, per germline. The CDR3 spells CSVEGQGYEQYF. CDR3 DNA sequence: TGCAGCGTTGAAGGACAGGGCTACGAGCAGTACTTC.

The table lists this clone with a few counts. The J gene is TRBJ2-4, the V gene TRBV7-2, with 7 bases lining up with TRBD2. The germline V gene encodes CDR1 SGHTA and CDR2 FQGNSA. The CDR3 covers 15 residues. The V segment lost 5 bases and the J segment 4 bases; nucleotides outside the gene matches: 8. The CDR3 protein is CASSLWAGEKNIQYF. The CDR3 DNA reads as TGTGCCAGCAGCCTTTGGGCGGGGGAGAAAAACATTCAGTACTTC.

The chain carries TRBV11-2 and TRBJ2-7; D unclear. Deletions cut 0 bases from V and 2 bases from J, with 5 bases between. The CDR3 contains 13 residues. The germline gives CDR1 SGHAT, CDR2 FQNNGV. CDR3 loop: CASSLDNTYEQYF. In DNA form, the CDR3 reads TGTGCCAGCAGCTTAGATAATACCTACGAGCAGTACTTC.

This clone was counted between two and nine times. The rearrangement joins TRBV29-1 to TRBJ1-1; 8 nucleotides line up with TRBD1. Germline-derived CDR1 and CDR2 are SQVTM and ANQGSEA. Germline trimming cut 4 bases from V and 0 bases from J; bases unmatched to any gene: 4. The CDR3 covers 14 residues. The CDR3 nucleotides read TGCAGCGTTGGGGGACAGGCCTTGAACACTGAAGCTTTCTTT. Its translation: CSVGGQALNTEAFF.